This T cell receptor (beta chain) stems from a study of blood T cell repertoires in COVID-19. Whole-study context: Acute-phase and convalescent COVID-19 samples originated in the United States, Italy and Spain.

Authors' analysis steps: Reference gene primer amplification in the assay estimated nucleated cell counts. Sequenced by immunoSEQ multiplex PCR; TCRdb stores in-frame clones only, minus some. The V and J calls and the clone size are those of that table, but D and trimming were determined from the DNA. This repertoire shows 50,000 to 85,000 clones, about 89% found once; its top ten account for approximately 7.5%. Germline V lookup: CDR1 SNHLY, CDR2 FYNNEI. V was clipped by 6 bases and J by 0 bases; unmatched bases: 5. This CDR3 has 15 amino acids. The material sequenced was peripheral blood. V is TRBV2 and J is TRBJ1-3; 7 bases match TRBD1. This clonotype was obtained from a human donor in a cohort sampled during active COVID-19. CDR3 nucleotide sequence: TGTGCCAGCAGCCAGGACAGGATCTCTGGAAACACCATATATTTT. Amino acids: CASSQDRISGNTIYF.